This TCR beta chain was documented in a study of blood T cell repertoires in COVID-19 (TCRdb year 2020). Study-level background: The collaborator samples originated in the United States, Italy and Spain and spanned the acute and convalescent phases of COVID-19. The prospective study material was composed of cDNA or gDNA derived from T cells, B-cell-depleted T cells, or PBMCs. Subjects who had been exposed to COVID-19, were actively infected with it, or had recovered from it provided the deeply sampled blood TCRbeta repertoires that made up the dataset. A freely available public database, intended as a resource for researchers studying the immune response to SARS-CoV-2, is where the repertoires were released. The samples were drawn from two sources: the first 160 participants of the ongoing ImmuneRACE study, and 1,200 or so subjects contributed by 6 global collaborators. Nearly every sample came with metadata listing a de-identified subject ID, COVID-19 status, age in years and sex. Where available, HLA class I and class II types were taken from metadata supplied by the sample provider and were not determined by assay-based typing. Study-wide conclusions, independent of this receptor: The amount of clinical and demographic metadata varied by source and participant and was provided uncurated.

TCRbeta CDR3 regions were amplified from genomic DNA using the immunoSEQ Assay, a bias-controlled multiplex PCR. Regarding the original processing steps: The number of nucleated cells in each sample was estimated from the amplification of reference gene primers within the assay. Sequence reads were collapsed and filtered to measure the absolute abundance of every unique TCRbeta CDR3 rearrangement. Productive Simpson clonality was computed per sample as the square root of Simpson's diversity index over productive rearrangements. Not all clones reach the TCRdb copy of this immuneACCESS table, which keeps in-frame sequences only. Checked studies attribute under half of the gap to unresolved V genes and leave the rest unexplained. The V and J calls and clone size are taken from that table; D and trimming were inferred from the DNA. This sample has approximately 110,000 clones in its table, and around four fifths of those were observed once. Of the sample, around 0.77% is held by the ten largest clones.

There are a few counts of this clone. Its antigen is not yet known. Per-nucleotide qualities are absent, and no much larger clonotype sits a single base away. Sequences GTSNPN (CDR1) and SVGIG (CDR2) are obtained from the germline V gene (reference sequence). The CDR3, from cysteine to phenylalanine, totals 16 residues. The only DNA kept is the CDR3, 48 bases in frame from the first base. After removal of 3 bases from V and 0 bases from J, the junction retains 10 bases not matched to a gene. Whole blood was collected in K2EDTA tubes by collaborating institutions according to the institutions' own protocols. For TCRbeta analysis, collaborators shipped samples as frozen whole blood, isolated PBMCs, or DNA extracted from either of those sample types.

Recombination joined TRBV30 with TRBJ1-1; 7 nucleotides in the junction match TRBD1. Sequencing input: peripheral blood. This receptor was obtained from a woman between 70 and 85 years old with acute or convalescent COVID-19. The CDR3 is CAWSATGTGVNTEAFF. The sequenced DNA is TGTGCCTGGAGCGCGACAGGGACTGGGGTGAACACTGAAGCTTTCTTT.